This TCR beta chain was profiled in a study of blood T cell repertoires in COVID-19. Study as a whole: Sources were T cells, B-cell-depleted T cells, or PBMCs; the material itself was cDNA or gDNA.

This CDR3 has 14 residues. V was pared by 0 bases and J by 2 bases, with 8 bases between. Germline V gene sequence: CDR1 SGHRS, CDR2 YFSETQ. Remarks on this clone: The same CDR3 arises from other DNA sequences in this sample as well.

Sequencing was performed with immunoSEQ multiplex PCR; in TCRdb, only in-frame clones are kept and a portion is missing. The sample includes under 250,000 clones, 87% of them seen just once. The receptor was derived from a man younger than 35 with active or convalescent COVID-19. The genes are TRBV5-1 and TRBJ2-5, with D perhaps matching TRBD1 (5 bases). The source material was peripheral blood. Here the CDR3 reads CASSLGTGQETQYF. For the CDR3, the DNA is TGCGCCAGCAGCTTGGGTACAGGACAAGAGACCCAGTACTTC.